A selection of T cell receptor beta chains follows, all from one sample in a study of vaccination effects on CD4 cells after COVID-19. Profiled with immunoSEQ multiplex PCR; TCRdb holds only in-frame clones, not every one. The sample has 60,000 to 75,000 clones; more than 65% are singletons. What these receptors recognize is not known. The material sequenced was CD4+ T cells from PBMCs cultured with HIV peptides, taken before COVID-19 vaccination. These receptor sequences come from a human donor who had a prior SARS-CoV-2 infection. CDR3s include the opening cysteine and the closing phenylalanine or tryptophan. The D gene is left open where the match is weak. Expanded clones are given a class, and other clones once, few, many or no size at all.

>NA|TRBV24-1|TRBD2|TRBJ2-1
TGTGCCACCAGTGACTCACTAGCGGTATCCTACAATGAGCAGTTCTTC
CATSDSLAVSYNEQFF
>NA|TRBV6-2/TRBV6-3|TRBD2|TRBJ2-7
TGTGCCAGCAGTAGACTAGCGGGGACCTACGAGCAGTACTTC
CASSRLAGTYEQYF
>once|TRBV5-1|NA|TRBJ2-7
TGCGCCAGCAGCTTTGGGGGGACAGAAACCTACGAGCAGTACTTC
CASSFGGTETYEQYF
>few|TRBV7-7|NA|TRBJ2-1
TGTGCTAGCAGCTTAAACCGGGGAAACAATGAGCAGTTCTTC
CASSLNRGNNEQFF
>few|TRBV6-5|NA|TRBJ1-2
TGTGCCAGCAGTTACCATGCACCTAACTATGGCTACACCTTC
CASSYHAPNYGYTF
>NA|TRBV2|TRBD1|TRBJ1-3
TGTGCCAGCAGGCGAACACAGGGGACCGGAAACACCATATATTTT
CASRRTQGTGNTIYF
>NA|TRBV5-6|NA|TRBJ2-2
TGTGCCAGCAGCACAGTGAACACCGGGGAGCTGTTTTTT
CASSTVNTGELFF
>NA|TRBV9|TRBD2|TRBJ2-1
TGTGCCAGCAACCGACTAGCGGGAGGGAAGGATGAGCAGTTCTTC
CASNRLAGGKDEQFF
>NA|TRBV7-2|NA|TRBJ2-1
TGTGCCAGCAGCGAAGGGGGCTCCTACAATGAGCAGTTCTTC
CASSEGGSYNEQFF
>NA|TRBV9|TRBD1|TRBJ1-4
TGTGCCAGCAGCGTAGCCCAGGGGGCCGGTGAAAAACTGTTTTTT
CASSVAQGAGEKLFF
>NA|TRBV5-6|NA|TRBJ2-5
TGTGCCAGCAGCTTGGGGAGGGGAGAGACCCAGTACTTC
CASSLGRGETQYF